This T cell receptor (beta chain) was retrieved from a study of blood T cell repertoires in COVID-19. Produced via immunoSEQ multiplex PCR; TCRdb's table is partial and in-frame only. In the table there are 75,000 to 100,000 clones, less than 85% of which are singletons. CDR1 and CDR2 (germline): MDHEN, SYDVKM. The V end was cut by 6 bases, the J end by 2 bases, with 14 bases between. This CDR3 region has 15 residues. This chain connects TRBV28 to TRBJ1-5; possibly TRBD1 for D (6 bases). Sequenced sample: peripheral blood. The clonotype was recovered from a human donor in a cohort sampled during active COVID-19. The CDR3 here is CASSMGGQGNQPQHF. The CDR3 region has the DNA TGTGCCAGCAGCATGGGGGGGCAGGGCAATCAGCCCCAGCATTTT. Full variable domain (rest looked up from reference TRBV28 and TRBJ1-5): DVKVTQSSRYLVKRTGEKVFLECVQDMDHENMFWYRQDPGLGLRLIYFSYDVKMKEKGDIPEGYSVSREKKERFSLILESASTNQTSMYLCASSMGGQGNQPQHFGDGTRLSIL.